The 28 T cell receptor beta chains in this list originate from one sample, sequenced in a study of T cell responses to AZD1222 COVID-19 vaccine. Assay: immunoSEQ multiplex PCR; the TCRdb copy retains only in-frame clones and omits some. The sample records tens of thousands of clones, about four fifths being singletons. The sample here was peripheral blood, taken 28 days after the second AZD1222 dose. The receptors were gathered from an adult who received the AZD1222 COVID-19 vaccine.

This chain links TRBV30 with TRBJ1-5; no reliable D call. The CDR3 covers 14 residues. V was cut by 0 bases and J by 3 bases, with 9 bases left in between. CDR1 and CDR2 (germline): GTSNPN, SVGIG (reference sequence). The CDR3 here is CAWSVSSLNQPQHF. DNA for the CDR3: TGTGCCTGGAGTGTATCCAGCCTCAATCAGCCCCAGCATTTT.

This chain links TRBV6-5 with TRBJ1-5, with D unclear. The CDR3 runs 13 residues. Germline V gene lookup returns CDR1 MNHEY and CDR2 SVGAGI. With 6 bases removed from V and 0 bases from J, the gap between germline ends came to 6 bases. The CDR3 DNA sequence: TGTGCCAGCAGCTCATATAGCAATCAGCCCCAGCATTTT. As protein: CASSSYSNQPQHF.

A few counts support this clone. The V call is TRBV6-2 or TRBV6-3, the J call TRBJ2-5, with D uncertain. The CDR3 contains 11 residues. Germline V gives CDR1 MNHEY, CDR2 SVGEGT. V lost 4 bases and J 3 bases, leaving 3 bases between the germline ends. The CDR3: CASSLEETQYF. The CDR3 DNA reads as TGTGCCAGCAGTTTAGAAGAGACCCAGTACTTC.

This sequence joins TRBV24-1 and TRBJ2-1; D is uncertain. This CDR3 is built from 13 residues. The V gene's germline CDR1 is KGHDR and CDR2 SFDVKD. Trimming removed 1 base at V and 6 bases at J, with 6 bases between. The CDR3 DNA sequence: TGTGCCACCAGTGATTTCGTGGGCAATGAGCAGTTCTTC. It specifies CATSDFVGNEQFF.

The chain has TRBV5-6 and TRBJ2-1; 7 nucleotides align to TRBD2. The CDR3 runs to 16 residues. J was trimmed by 0 bases and V by 4 bases; bases with no gene match: 7. Germline values: CDR1 SGHDT, CDR2 YYEEEE. CDR3 sequence (DNA): TGTGCCAGCAGCAAGAACGGGGGGTTCTCCTACAATGAGCAGTTCTTC. This encodes CASSKNGGFSYNEQFF. Supplemented by reference TRBV5-6 and TRBJ2-1, the full variable domain reads DAGVTQSPTHLIKTRGQQVTLRCSPKSGHDTVSWYQQALGQGPQFIFQYYEEEERQRGNFPDRFSGHQFPNYSSELNVNALLLGDSALYLCASSKNGGFSYNEQFFGPGTRLTVL.

The chain couples TRBV7-8 to TRBJ1-4; D is uncertain. The CDR3 spans 15 residues. Germline values: CDR1 SGHVS, CDR2 FQNEAQ. The V end was cut by 5 bases, the J end by 0 bases, with 10 bases between. CDR3 loop: CASSPKGPTNEKLFF. Here the CDR3 DNA reads TGTGCCAGCAGCCCAAAGGGTCCAACTAATGAAAAACTGTTTTTT.

The CDR3 sequence: CASSYNQGPNTEAFF. DNA for the CDR3: TGTGCCAGCAGTTACAATCAGGGGCCGAACACTGAAGCTTTCTTT. The chain joins TRBV6-2 or TRBV6-3 to TRBJ1-1, with a tentative D call TRBD1 (6 bases). CDR3 length: 15 amino acids. Germline-derived CDR1 and CDR2 are MNHEY and SVGEGT. Trimming left V 2 bases short and J 1 base short, with 11 bases between.

The gene calls are TRBV3-1 (or the pseudogene TRBV3-2) and TRBJ1-2, with 8 bases lining up with TRBD1. V was clipped by 2 bases and J by 1 base; unmatched bases: 3. The V gene's germline CDR1 is LGHDT and CDR2 YNNKEL (reference sequence). This CDR3 contains 15 residues. This CDR3 reads CASSQLDRDNYGYTF. The DNA of the CDR3 is TGTGCCAGCAGCCAACTGGACAGGGATAACTATGGCTACACCTTC.

The chain carries TRBV2 and TRBJ2-7, with 13 bases aligning to TRBD2. V was pared by 7 bases and J by 3 bases, with 12 bases of the junction left unmatched. Germline V lookup: CDR1 SNHLY, CDR2 FYNNEI. The CDR3 loop spans 17 amino acids. CDR3 sequence: CASIDTTGTSGIYEQYF. The CDR3 nucleotides are TGTGCCAGCATCGATACAACAGGGACTAGCGGGATCTACGAGCAGTACTTC.

CDR3 region: CASSISWGRGYTF. The CDR3 DNA reads TGTGCCAGTAGTATTAGTTGGGGACGCGGCTACACCTTC. The chain combines TRBV19 with TRBJ1-2, with a possible D match to TRBD1 (5 bases). V lost 3 bases to trimming and J lost 8 bases, with 13 bases between them. Germline CDR1 and CDR2: LNHDA and SQIVND (reference sequence). This CDR3 is built from 13 residues. The full variable domain, in which reference TRBV19 and TRBJ1-2 provide the parts outside the CDR3, is DGGITQSPKYLFRKEGQNVTLSCEQNLNHDAMYWYRQDPGQGLRLIYYSQIVNDFQKGDIAEGYSVSREKKESFPLTVTSAQKNPTAFYLCASSISWGRGYTFGSGTRLTVV.

The V call is TRBV5-4, the J call TRBJ1-2; tentatively, D is TRBD1 (6 bases). Germline-derived CDR1 and CDR2 are SGHNT and YYREEE (reference sequence). V lost 0 bases to trimming and J lost 4 bases, with 16 bases between them. The CDR3 sequence is 16 residues long. The CDR3 DNA reads TGTGCCAGCAGCTTGGTCGGGGGGCTGGCGATCTATGGCTACACCTTC. Amino acids: CASSLVGGLAIYGYTF. The full variable domain, in which reference TRBV5-4 and TRBJ1-2 provide the parts outside the CDR3, is ETGVTQSPTHLIKTRGQQVTLRCSSQSGHNTVSWYQQALGQGPQFIFQYYREEENGRGNFPPRFSGLQFPNYSSELNVNALELDDSALYLCASSLVGGLAIYGYTFGSGTRLTVV.

V and J are TRBV5-1 and TRBJ1-1, with 7 bases identical to TRBD1. Germline V gives CDR1 SGHRS, CDR2 YFSETQ. The CDR3 has 15 amino acids. V shed 0 bases, J shed 4 bases, and the junction held 6 bases outside the gene matches. The CDR3 sequence: CASSLGDRAGTEAFF. In DNA, the CDR3 is TGCGCCAGCAGCTTGGGAGACAGGGCAGGCACTGAAGCTTTCTTT.

This chain joins TRBV7-8 and TRBJ1-2, with 7 bases lining up with TRBD1. Germline values: CDR1 SGHVS, CDR2 FQNEAQ. The ends lost 5 bases at V and 0 bases at J; junction bases unmatched: 3. The CDR3 loop spans 14 amino acids. The CDR3 protein is CASSPGTANYGYTF. CDR3 nucleotides: TGTGCCAGCAGCCCCGGGACAGCTAACTATGGCTACACCTTC.

The gene calls are TRBV7-9 and TRBJ2-1; a weak D match, TRBD2 (5 bases). CDR1 is SEHNR and CDR2 is FQNEAQ in the germline V gene (reference sequence). Trimming took off 1 base at V and 8 bases at J, with 12 bases between the two ends. This CDR3 has 14 amino acids. CDR3 region: CASSLEEGSDEQFF. The CDR3 nucleotides are TGTGCCAGCAGCTTAGAAGAGGGTTCAGATGAGCAGTTCTTC.

V gene TRBV3-1 (or the pseudogene TRBV3-2) combines with J gene TRBJ2-1; D gene ambiguous. CDR3 length equals 12 residues. Per germline, CDR1 LGHDT and CDR2 YNNKEL (reference sequence). Trimming stripped 4 bases from V and 0 bases from J, with 1 base between. CDR3: CASSPSYNEQFF. CDR3 DNA: TGTGCCAGCAGCCCCTCCTACAATGAGCAGTTCTTC.

The chain recombines TRBV9 with TRBJ2-5; tentative D call: TRBD2 (6 bases). CDR3 length equals 15 residues. CDR1 and CDR2 (germline): SGDLS, YYNGEE. V was pared by 0 bases and J by 7 bases, with 16 bases between. CDR3 in amino acids: CASSVDPAGGGTQYF. CDR3 coding DNA: TGTGCCAGCAGCGTAGACCCAGCCGGGGGAGGGACCCAGTACTTC. Full variable domain (outside the CDR3, taken from reference TRBV9 and TRBJ2-5): DSGVTQTPKHLITATGQRVTLRCSPRSGDLSVYWYQQSLDQGLQFLIQYYNGEERAKGNILERFSAQQFPDLHSELNLSSLELGDSALYFCASSVDPAGGGTQYFGPGTRLLVL.

CDR3 DNA: TGTGCCAGCACTGGGACAGGTTCTGGGCAGTACTTC. Amino acids: CASTGTGSGQYF. J is TRBJ2-7 and V is TRBV2, with 8 bases aligning to TRBD1. Germline V gene lookup returns CDR1 SNHLY and CDR2 FYNNEI. This CDR3 contains 12 residues. V lost 7 bases and J lost 9; bases outside the gene matches: 8.

The chain is built from TRBV6-1 and TRBJ2-3; D unclear. Germline V gene sequence: CDR1 MNHNS, CDR2 SASEGT. CDR3 length: 16 amino acids. The germline V and J ends were trimmed by 4 bases and 2 bases, with 16 bases remaining between them. The CDR3 nucleotides are TGTGCCAGCAGTGGGGGTGGGCGAGTGTACACAGATACGCAGTATTTT. Translated: CASSGGGRVYTDTQYF.

The chain joins TRBV5-4 to TRBJ1-6, with D unresolved. V was cut by 0 bases and J by 7 bases, with 8 bases left in between. This CDR3 contains 14 residues. The germline V gene has CDR1 SGHNT and CDR2 YYREEE (reference sequence). The CDR3: CASSLGQVNSPLHF. The CDR3 region has the DNA TGTGCCAGCAGCTTGGGGCAGGTGAATTCACCCCTCCACTTT.

The gene calls are TRBV11-2 and TRBJ2-1, with a tentative D call TRBD1 (6 bases). The germline V gene has CDR1 SGHAT and CDR2 FQNNGV. The V and J ends lost 2 bases and 4 bases respectively, with 9 bases between them. The CDR3 contains 14 residues. DNA for the CDR3: TGTGCCAGCAGCTTACGGACAGCTTACAATGAGCAGTTCTTC. Translating it yields CASSLRTAYNEQFF.

At least ten counts were recorded for this clone. The genes are TRBV6-5 and TRBJ1-6, with TRBD1 matching over 7 bases. The CDR3 totals 12 residues. Germline CDR1 reads MNHEY; CDR2 reads SVGAGI. With V trimmed by 7 bases and J by 10 bases, 4 bases remained unmatched. As DNA, the CDR3 is TGTGCCAGCACCACAGGGGACTCACCCCTCCACTTT. Residues: CASTTGDSPLHF.

The chain combines TRBV2 with TRBJ1-2; 7 bases match TRBD1. Germline V gene lookup returns CDR1 SNHLY and CDR2 FYNNEI. The CDR3 consists of 14 residues. V gave up 6 bases and J gave up 2 bases; unmatched junction bases: 6. The DNA for the CDR3 is TGTGCCAGCAGCGCGGACAGGATAAACTATGGCTACACCTTC. Residues: CASSADRINYGYTF. The entire variable domain, with the rest obtained from reference TRBV2 and TRBJ1-2, is as follows: EPEVTQTPSHQVTQMGQEVILRCVPISNHLYFYWYRQILGQKVEFLVSFYNNEISEKSEIFDDQFSVERPDGSNFTLKIRSTKLEDSAMYFCASSADRINYGYTFGSGTRLTVV.

This chain connects TRBV10-3 to TRBJ2-1; D not certain. Germline values: CDR1 ENHRY, CDR2 SYGVKD. Trimming removed 10 bases at V and 7 bases at J, with 14 bases between. The CDR3 spans 12 residues. The CDR3, as DNA: TGTGCCACCCAAAACCTAGTTAATGAGCAGTTCTTC. It is translated as CATQNLVNEQFF.

The J gene is TRBJ2-2, the V gene TRBV5-5; 8 positions match TRBD1. Per germline, CDR1 SGHKS and CDR2 YYEKEE (reference sequence). The V gene end was trimmed by 0 bases and the J gene end by 6 bases; junction bases not matched to a gene: 7. CDR3 size: 16 residues. The CDR3 spells CASSLVRGRLSGELFF. CDR3 coding DNA: TGTGCCAGCAGCTTGGTCAGGGGGCGTTTGTCCGGGGAGCTGTTTTTT. Looking up the rest from reference TRBV5-5 and TRBJ2-2 gives the full variable domain: DAGVTQSPTHLIKTRGQQVTLRCSPISGHKSVSWYQQVLGQGPQFIFQYYEKEERGRGNFPDRFSARQFPNYSSELNVNALLLGDSALYLCASSLVRGRLSGELFFGEGSRLTVL.

The chain joins TRBV30 to TRBJ1-3; 7 bases align to TRBD1. After removal of 1 base from V and 0 bases from J, the junction contained 9 bases not matched to a gene. CDR1 and CDR2 (germline): GTSNPN, SVGIG (reference sequence). There are 17 residues in the CDR3. The CDR3: CAWSGLGGSISGNTIYF. In DNA, the CDR3 is TGTGCCTGGAGTGGATTAGGGGGCTCTATCTCTGGAAACACCATATATTTT.

The chain recombines TRBV6-5 with TRBJ2-3; D might be TRBD1 (5 bases). CDR1 is MNHEY and CDR2 is SVGAGI in the germline V gene. The CDR3 length is 15 residues. V was pared by 2 bases and J by 4 bases, with 13 bases between. CDR3 sequence (DNA): TGTGCCAGCAGTTACCTTTCCCAGGGATCAGATACGCAGTATTTT. Translation gives CASSYLSQGSDTQYF.

This chain uses TRBV19 with TRBJ1-4; D not resolved. Looked up from germline, CDR1 is LNHDA and CDR2 is SQIVND (reference sequence). This CDR3 is 14 amino acids long. Trimming stripped 5 bases from V and 0 bases from J, with 7 bases between. The CDR3 DNA reads as TGTGCCAGTAGTTTTAGGACAACTAATGAAAAACTGTTTTTT. Protein sequence: CASSFRTTNEKLFF.

A single count supports this clone. The rearrangement uses TRBV5-4 and TRBJ2-2; TRBD1 matches at 9 bases. The trim removed 2 bases at V and 6 bases at J, leaving 11 bases unmatched. This CDR3 region has 17 residues. Germline V CDR1 and CDR2: SGHNT, YYREEE (reference sequence). CDR3 in DNA: TGTGCCAGCAGCTTACTCAAGGGACAGGGTGTGTCCGGGGAGCTGTTTTTT. Translated: CASSLLKGQGVSGELFF.